The subject of this entry is one TCR beta chain. The method was immunoSEQ multiplex PCR; TCRdb's version includes in-frame clones alone and lacks a portion of them. The data contain 250,000 to 350,000 clones, 85% to 90% of them singletons. Trimming took 7 bases from V and 8 from J; bases not matched to a gene: 4. CDR1 and CDR2 from the germline V gene are SGDLS and YYNGEE. The CDR3 runs to 13 residues. The entry originates in a study of blood T cell repertoires in COVID-19. Background on the study: Italy, Spain and the United States were the sources of the convalescent and acute COVID-19 samples. Sources were T cells, B-cell-depleted T cells, or PBMCs; the material itself was cDNA or gDNA.

This rearrangement joins TRBV9 to TRBJ1-6, with 9 bases fitting TRBD1. The sequenced material came from peripheral blood. The sequence was obtained from a woman in her 50s with active or convalescent COVID-19. CDR3: CASSRQGDSPLHF. In nucleotides, the CDR3 is TGTGCCAGCTCCCGACAGGGGGATTCACCCCTCCACTTT.